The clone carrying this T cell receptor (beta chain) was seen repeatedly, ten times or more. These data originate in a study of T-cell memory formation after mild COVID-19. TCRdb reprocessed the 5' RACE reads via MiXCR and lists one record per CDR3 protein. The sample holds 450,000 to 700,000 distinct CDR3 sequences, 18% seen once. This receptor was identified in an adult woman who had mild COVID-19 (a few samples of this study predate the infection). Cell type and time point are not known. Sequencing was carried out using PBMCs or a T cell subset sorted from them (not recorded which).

The DNA of the CDR3 is TGTGCCAGCAGTTTTGGACTAGCGGGGGCCTACAATGAGCAGTTCTTC. It yields the protein CASSFGLAGAYNEQFF. The chain joins TRBV12-3 or TRBV12-4 to TRBJ2-1; 13 bases are a match to TRBD2. V shed 3 bases, J shed 2 bases, and the junction held 1 base outside the gene matches. This CDR3 comprises 16 residues.